This T cell receptor beta chain was sequenced for a study of T cell repertoires in cytomegalovirus infection. In the study overall: An indication of both CMV infection and matching HLA type came from public TCR beta signatures. General study points: Clonotypes of TCR beta that were HLA-C-restricted and CMV-specific dominated the ex vivo response. Individuals carrying CMV plus the relevant HLA were identified by cumulative frequency of public TCR beta families.

Germline V CDR1 and CDR2: SGHAT, FQNNGV. The CDR3 has 16 amino acids. Between the trimmed V and J ends, which lost 0 bases and 0 bases, there was a span of 9 bases. Concerning this clonotype: Its antigen is still unknown.

TCRdb analysed the reads with MiXCR anew, one entry per CDR3 protein. The data contain about 83,000 distinct CDR3 sequences, 20% to 30% of them singletons. This chain joins TRBV11-2 and TRBJ2-1, with TRBD2 as a possible D gene (7 bases). The starting material was CD8+ T cells from cultured PBMCs, obtained from culture after CMV antigen stimulation. The receptor was isolated from a human donor in good health (CMV status not recorded). Some clones in this sample may be carry-over from other donors' samples. The CDR3 sequence is CASSLEAGASYNEQFF. The CDR3 coding sequence is TGTGCCAGCAGCTTAGAGGCGGGGGCCTCCTACAATGAGCAGTTCTTC.